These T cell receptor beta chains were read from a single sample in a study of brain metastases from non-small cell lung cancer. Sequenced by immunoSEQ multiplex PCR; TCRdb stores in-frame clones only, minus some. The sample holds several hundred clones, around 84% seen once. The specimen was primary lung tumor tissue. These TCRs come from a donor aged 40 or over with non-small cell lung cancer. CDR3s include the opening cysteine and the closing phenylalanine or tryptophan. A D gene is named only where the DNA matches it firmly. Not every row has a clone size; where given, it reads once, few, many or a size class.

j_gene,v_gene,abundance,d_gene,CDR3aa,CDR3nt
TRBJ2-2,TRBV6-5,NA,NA,CASRQDRNTGELFF,TGTGCCAGCAGGCAAGACAGAAACACCGGGGAGCTGTTTTTT
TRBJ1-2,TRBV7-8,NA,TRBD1,CASSFSAGQGSFYGYTF,TGTGCCAGCAGCTTCTCGGCCGGACAGGGGTCTTTCTATGGCTACACCTTC
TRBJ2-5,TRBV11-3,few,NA,CASSLGQGSNQETQYF,TGTGCCAGCAGCTTAGGGCAGGGCTCCAACCAGGAGACCCAGTACTTC
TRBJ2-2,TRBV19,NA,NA,CASSIAGELFF,TGTGCCAGTAGTATTGCCGGGGAGCTGTTTTTT
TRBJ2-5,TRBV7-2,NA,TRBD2,CASSFTSGSGSETQYF,TGTGCCAGCAGCTTCACTAGCGGGAGCGGTTCAGAGACCCAGTACTTC
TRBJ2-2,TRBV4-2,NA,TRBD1,CTSSQEGALFF,TGTACCAGCAGCCAAGAGGGGGCGCTGTTTTTT
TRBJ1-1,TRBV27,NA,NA,CASSSTKGGNTEAFF,TGTGCCAGCAGCTCCACTAAAGGGGGGAACACTGAAGCTTTCTTT
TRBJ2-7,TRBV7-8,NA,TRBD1,CASSLGTGPGEQYF,TGTGCCAGCAGCTTAGGGACAGGGCCGGGCGAGCAGTACTTC
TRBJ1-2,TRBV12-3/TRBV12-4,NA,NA,CASSFGSNYGYTF,TGTGCCAGCAGTTTCGGAAGTAACTATGGCTACACCTTC
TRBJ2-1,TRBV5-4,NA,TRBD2,CASSYLAGGPNEQFF,TGTGCCAGCAGTTATCTCGCGGGAGGGCCAAATGAGCAGTTCTTC
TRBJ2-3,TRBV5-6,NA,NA,CASSLVGGPTDTQYF,TGTGCCAGCAGCTTGGTGGGGGGGCCCACAGATACGCAGTATTTT
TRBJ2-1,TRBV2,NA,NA,CASLQGSTYNEQFF,TGTGCCAGCCTACAGGGCAGTACCTACAATGAGCAGTTCTTC
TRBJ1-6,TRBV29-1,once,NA,CSAIPGNSRRSPLHF,TGCAGCGCCATACCAGGGAACTCTCGTCGTTCACCCCTCCACTTT
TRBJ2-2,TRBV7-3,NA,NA,CASSPGHNTGELFF,TGTGCCAGCAGCCCGGGACATAACACCGGGGAGCTGTTTTTT
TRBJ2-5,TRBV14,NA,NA,CASSQDYRAQTQYF,TGTGCCAGCAGCCAAGATTACAGGGCACAGACCCAGTACTTC
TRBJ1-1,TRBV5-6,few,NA,CASSFTVNTEAFF,TGTGCCAGCAGCTTTACGGTGAACACTGAAGCTTTCTTT
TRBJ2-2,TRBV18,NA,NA,CASSQVTGELFF,TGTGCCAGCTCACAGGTCACCGGGGAGCTGTTTTTT